What follows are 9 T cell receptor beta chains derived from one specimen sequenced in a study of T cells in Graves' hyperthyroidism and ophthalmopathy. The CDR3 regions of TCR beta were amplified from RNA transcripts. RT-PCR in the first round (using the HTBI primer set) targeted the TCR CDR3. MiXCR was run by TCRdb on the multiplex PCR reads, yielding one entry per CDR3 protein. The table records hundreds of thousands of distinct CDR3 sequences, 14% to 15% of them present only once. Specimen: blood. The origin of the receptors is a man between 18 and 35 years old with Graves' ophthalmopathy.

This clonotype was seen many times. The chain has TRBV12-3 or TRBV12-4 and TRBJ2-5; 7 bases fit TRBD2. The CDR3 has 12 residues. V lost 6 bases and J lost 9; bases outside the gene matches: 7. As DNA, the CDR3 is TGTGCCAGCAGATTCACTCGGGGGGCCCAGTACTTC. Protein product: CASRFTRGAQYF.

This clonotype was seen repeatedly, ten times or more. The V and J genes are TRBV30 and TRBJ2-5; 10 nucleotides line up with TRBD1. V was clipped by 1 base and J by 4 bases; unmatched bases: 3. Germline V gene data show CDR1 as GTSNPN and CDR2 as SVGIG (reference sequence). The CDR3 spans 14 residues. The CDR3 DNA reads TGTGCCTGGAGTGCCGGACAGGGGGTAGAGACCCAGTACTTC. This encodes CAWSAGQGVETQYF.

The rearrangement links TRBV6-1 to TRBJ2-1; 8 bases line up with TRBD1. This CDR3 has 13 residues. Trimming took 8 bases from V and 7 from J; bases not matched to a gene: 7. Germline lookup yields CDR1 MNHNS and CDR2 SASEGT. In DNA form, the CDR3 reads TGTGCCAGCCTGGTCAGGGGGCGGAATGAGCAGTTCTTC. This codes for CASLVRGRNEQFF.

In this sample, this clonotype turned up a few times. The chain combines TRBV6-1 with TRBJ2-2; 7 nucleotides align to TRBD2. The CDR3 covers 16 residues. V trimming: 6 bases; J trimming: 8 bases; junction bases outside the gene matches: 15. The germline gives CDR1 MNHNS, CDR2 SASEGT. Written as DNA, the CDR3 is TGTGCCAGCAGCTATGCGAGCGGGCTAGCGGCGGGGGAGCTGTTTTTT. Residues: CASSYASGLAAGELFF.

With respect to this clonotype: A much larger clone lies one base from this, so it may be a read error. The J gene is TRBJ1-5, the V gene TRBV30, with 7 bases matching TRBD1. Judging by the DNA end, TRBJ2-3 fits better; the J call may be wrong. CDR1 and CDR2 (germline): GTSNPN, SVGIG (reference sequence). The CDR3 has 12 amino acids. CDR3 in amino acids: CAWDRDNQPQYF. As DNA, the CDR3 is TGTGCCTGGGACAGGGACAATCAGCCCCAGTATTTT.

This clonotype was picked up many times. The CDR3 is CASTRSGELFF. CDR3 DNA: TGTGCCAGCACAAGAAGCGGGGAGCTGTTTTTT. The genes are TRBV12-3 or TRBV12-4 and TRBJ2-2; D is unclear. V lost 7 bases and J 7 bases, leaving 7 bases between the germline ends. The CDR3 totals 11 residues.

This clonotype appeared many times. The V call is TRBV4-1, the J call TRBJ2-3; 7 bases align to TRBD2. The CDR3 has 15 amino acids. Germline V gene sequence: CDR1 MGHRA, CDR2 YSYEKL. V lost 6 bases to trimming and J lost 2 bases; unmatched junction nucleotides: 8. The CDR3 DNA follows: TGCGCCAGCAGACACATAGCGGGCACCACAGATACGCAGTATTTT. It is translated as CASRHIAGTTDTQYF.

This clonotype was counted between two and nine times. The chain employs TRBV7-2 and TRBJ1-1; TRBD1 is a possible D gene (6 bases). V shed 4 bases and J shed 1 base, with 10 bases lying between them. Germline CDR1 reads SGHTA; CDR2 reads FQGNSA. The CDR3 has 14 residues. The CDR3 sequence: CASSWGHPNTEAFF. CDR3 DNA: TGTGCCAGCAGCTGGGGACACCCGAACACTGAAGCTTTCTTT.

This clonotype has just a few counts. The chain combines TRBV29-1 with TRBJ2-1; D unclear. V gave up 3 bases and J gave up 12 bases, with 12 bases separating them. The CDR3 loop spans 11 amino acids. Germline CDR1 reads SQVTM; CDR2 reads ANQGSEA. CDR3 nucleotides: TGCAGCGTTGAGTCGCCGTTGGTGCAGTTCTTC. Residues: CSVESPLVQFF.